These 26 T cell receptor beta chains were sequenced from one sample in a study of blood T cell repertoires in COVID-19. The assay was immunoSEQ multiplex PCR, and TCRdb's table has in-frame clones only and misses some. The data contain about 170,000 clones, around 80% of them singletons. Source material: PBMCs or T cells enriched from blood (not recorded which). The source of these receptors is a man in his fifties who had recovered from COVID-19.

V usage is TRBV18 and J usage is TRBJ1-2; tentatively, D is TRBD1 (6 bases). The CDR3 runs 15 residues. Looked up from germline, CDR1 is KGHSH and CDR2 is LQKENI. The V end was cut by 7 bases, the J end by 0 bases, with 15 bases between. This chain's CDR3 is CASFNTQGTNYGYTF. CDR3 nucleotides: TGTGCCAGCTTCAACACTCAGGGGACTAACTATGGCTACACCTTC.

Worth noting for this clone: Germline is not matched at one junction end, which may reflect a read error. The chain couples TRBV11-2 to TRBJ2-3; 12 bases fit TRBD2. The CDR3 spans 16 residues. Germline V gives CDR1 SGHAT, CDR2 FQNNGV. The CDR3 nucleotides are TGTGCCAGCAGCCCTACTAGCGGGGGGCTCACATATACGCAGTATTTT. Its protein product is CASSPTSGGLTYTQYF.

The CDR3 sequence: CASSFLDSPLHF. DNA for the CDR3: TGTGCCAGCAGTTTTTTAGATTCACCCCTCCACTTT. The chain combines TRBV28 with TRBJ1-6, with no clear D. CDR3 length equals 12 residues. Germline CDR1 is MDHEN and CDR2 is SYDVKM. V lost 3 bases and J 8 bases, leaving 5 bases between the germline ends.

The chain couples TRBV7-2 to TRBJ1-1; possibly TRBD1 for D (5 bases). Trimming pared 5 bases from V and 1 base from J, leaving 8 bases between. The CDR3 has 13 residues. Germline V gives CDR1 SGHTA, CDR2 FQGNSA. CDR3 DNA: TGTGCCAGCAGCACCAGGGAGAACACTGAAGCTTTCTTT. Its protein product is CASSTRENTEAFF.

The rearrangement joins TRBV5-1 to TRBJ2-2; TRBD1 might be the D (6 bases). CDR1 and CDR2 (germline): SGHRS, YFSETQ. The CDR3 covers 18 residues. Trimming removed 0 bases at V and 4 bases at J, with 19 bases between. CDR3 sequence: CASSLEGFGRGGTGELFF. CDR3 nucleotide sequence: TGCGCCAGCAGCTTGGAGGGCTTTGGTCGAGGGGGCACCGGGGAGCTGTTTTTT.

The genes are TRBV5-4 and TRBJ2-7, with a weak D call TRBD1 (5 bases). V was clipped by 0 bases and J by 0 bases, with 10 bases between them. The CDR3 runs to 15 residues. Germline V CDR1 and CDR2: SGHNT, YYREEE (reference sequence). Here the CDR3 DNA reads TGTGCCAGCAGCTTGGCGCAGGGTAGCTCCTACGAGCAGTACTTC. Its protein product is CASSLAQGSSYEQYF.

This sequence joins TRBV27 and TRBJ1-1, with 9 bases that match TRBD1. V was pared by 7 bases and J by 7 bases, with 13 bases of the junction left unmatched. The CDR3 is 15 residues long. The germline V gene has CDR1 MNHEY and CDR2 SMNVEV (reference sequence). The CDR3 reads CASNQIGTGRVEAFF. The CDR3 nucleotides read TGTGCCAGCAACCAAATCGGGACAGGGAGGGTTGAAGCTTTCTTT.

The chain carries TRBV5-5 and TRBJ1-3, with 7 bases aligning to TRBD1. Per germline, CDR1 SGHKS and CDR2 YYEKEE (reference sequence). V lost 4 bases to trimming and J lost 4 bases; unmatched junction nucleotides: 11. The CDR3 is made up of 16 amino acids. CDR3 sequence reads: CASSGSWQGEGNTIYF. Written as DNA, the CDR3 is TGTGCCAGCAGCGGGTCCTGGCAGGGGGAAGGAAACACCATATATTTT.

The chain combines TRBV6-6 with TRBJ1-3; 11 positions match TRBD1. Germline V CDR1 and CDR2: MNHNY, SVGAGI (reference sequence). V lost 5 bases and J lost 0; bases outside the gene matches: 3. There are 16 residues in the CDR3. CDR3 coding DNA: TGTGCCAGCAGTGGACAGGGGGCCTCCTCTGGAAACACCATATATTTT. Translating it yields CASSGQGASSGNTIYF.

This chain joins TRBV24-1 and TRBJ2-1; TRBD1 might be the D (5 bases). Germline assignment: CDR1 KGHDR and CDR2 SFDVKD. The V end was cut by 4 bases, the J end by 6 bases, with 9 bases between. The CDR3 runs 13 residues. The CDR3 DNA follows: TGTGCCACCAGTGAACCTAGGGGCAATGAGCAGTTCTTC. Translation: CATSEPRGNEQFF.

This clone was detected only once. DNA for the CDR3: TGTGCCAGCAGCCCCCAAGGGACAGGGGCCCAAGAGACCCAGTACTTC. Its protein product is CASSPQGTGAQETQYF. The chain couples TRBV9 to TRBJ2-5, with 10 bases lining up with TRBD1. J gave up 1 base and V 4 bases, and 7 bases lay outside the gene matches. Germline CDR1 SGDLS, CDR2 YYNGEE. The CDR3 sequence is 16 residues long.

The DNA of the CDR3 is TGTGCCAGCAGCAATAAGCGGGGTGGGGAGACCCAGTACTTC. It yields the protein CASSNKRGGETQYF. This chain uses TRBV5-6 with TRBJ2-5; 7 nucleotides agree with TRBD2. With 4 bases clipped from V and 5 bases from J, the junction kept 8 bases outside the gene matches. The CDR3 length is 14 residues. Germline CDR1 is SGHDT and CDR2 is YYEEEE.

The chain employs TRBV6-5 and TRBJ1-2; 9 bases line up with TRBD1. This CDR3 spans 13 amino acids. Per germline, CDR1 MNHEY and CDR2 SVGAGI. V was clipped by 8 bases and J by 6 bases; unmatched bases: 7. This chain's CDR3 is CASFTGGGDGYTF. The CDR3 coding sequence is TGTGCCAGCTTTACAGGGGGCGGGGATGGCTACACCTTC.

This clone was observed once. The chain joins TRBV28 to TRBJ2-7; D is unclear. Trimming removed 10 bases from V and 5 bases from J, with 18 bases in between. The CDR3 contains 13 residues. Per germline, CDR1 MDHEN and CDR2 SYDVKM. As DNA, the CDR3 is TGTGCCACCCAATCCGGCAGGAACCACGAGCAGTACTTC. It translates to CATQSGRNHEQYF.

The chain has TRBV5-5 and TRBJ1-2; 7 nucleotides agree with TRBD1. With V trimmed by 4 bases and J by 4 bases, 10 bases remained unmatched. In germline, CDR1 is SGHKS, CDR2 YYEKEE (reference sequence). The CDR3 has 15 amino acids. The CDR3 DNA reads TGTGCCAGCAGCGCCCAGTCACAGGGGAGCTATGGCTACACCTTC. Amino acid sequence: CASSAQSQGSYGYTF.

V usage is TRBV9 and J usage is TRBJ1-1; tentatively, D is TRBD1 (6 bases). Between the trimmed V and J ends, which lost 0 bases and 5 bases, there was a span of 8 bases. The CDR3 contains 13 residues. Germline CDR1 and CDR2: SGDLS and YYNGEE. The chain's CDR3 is CASSVDRETEAFF. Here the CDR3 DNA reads TGTGCCAGCAGCGTAGACAGGGAAACTGAAGCTTTCTTT.

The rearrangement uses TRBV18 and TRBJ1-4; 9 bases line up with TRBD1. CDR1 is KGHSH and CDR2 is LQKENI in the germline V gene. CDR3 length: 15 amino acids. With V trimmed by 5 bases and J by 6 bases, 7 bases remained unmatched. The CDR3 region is CASSIPGQGHEKLFF. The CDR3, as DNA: TGTGCCAGCTCAATTCCGGGACAGGGTCATGAAAAACTGTTTTTT.

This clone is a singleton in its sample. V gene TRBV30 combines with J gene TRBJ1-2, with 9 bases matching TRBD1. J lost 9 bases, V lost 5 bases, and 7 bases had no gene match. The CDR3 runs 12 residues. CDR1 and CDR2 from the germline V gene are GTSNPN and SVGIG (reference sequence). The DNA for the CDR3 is TGTGCCTGGCAGGGACAGGGTTTACGCTACACCTTC. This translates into CAWQGQGLRYTF.

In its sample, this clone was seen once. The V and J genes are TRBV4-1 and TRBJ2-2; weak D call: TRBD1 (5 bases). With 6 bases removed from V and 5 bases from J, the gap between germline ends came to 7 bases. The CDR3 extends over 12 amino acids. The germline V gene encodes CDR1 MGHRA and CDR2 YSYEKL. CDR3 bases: TGCGCCAGCAGGACAGATACCGGGGAGCTGTTTTTT. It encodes CASRTDTGELFF.

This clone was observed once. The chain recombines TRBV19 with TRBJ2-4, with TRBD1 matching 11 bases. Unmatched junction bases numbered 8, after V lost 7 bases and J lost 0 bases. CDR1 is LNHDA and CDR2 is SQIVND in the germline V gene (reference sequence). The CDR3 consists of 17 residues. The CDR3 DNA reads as TGTGCCAGTAAGGGACAGGGGGGTGTGGGAGCCAAAAACATTCAGTACTTC. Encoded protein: CASKGQGGVGAKNIQYF. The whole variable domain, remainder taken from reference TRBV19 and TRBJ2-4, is DGGITQSPKYLFRKEGQNVTLSCEQNLNHDAMYWYRQDPGQGLRLIYYSQIVNDFQKGDIAEGYSVSREKKESFPLTVTSAQKNPTAFYLCASKGQGGVGAKNIQYFGAGTRLSVL.

CDR3 in amino acids: CASSLQGTGELFF. For the CDR3, the DNA is TGTGCCAGCAGCTTACAGGGTACCGGGGAGCTGTTTTTT. This rearrangement joins TRBV7-2 to TRBJ2-2; tentative D call: TRBD1 (5 bases). The CDR3 is 13 amino acids. Looked up from germline, CDR1 is SGHTA and CDR2 is FQGNSA. Trimming removed 2 bases at V and 5 bases at J, with 6 bases between.

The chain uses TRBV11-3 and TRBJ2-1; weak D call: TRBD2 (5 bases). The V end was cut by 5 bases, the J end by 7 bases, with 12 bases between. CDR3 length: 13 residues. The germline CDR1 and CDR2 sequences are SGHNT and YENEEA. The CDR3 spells CASSPIPGNEQFF. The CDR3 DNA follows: TGTGCCAGCAGCCCCATCCCGGGGAATGAGCAGTTCTTC. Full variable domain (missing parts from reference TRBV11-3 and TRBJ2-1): EAGVVQSPRYKIIEKKQPVAFWCNPISGHNTLYWYLQNLGQGPELLIRYENEEAVDDSQLPKDRFSAERLKGVDSTLKIQPAELGDSAVYLCASSPIPGNEQFFGPGTRLTVL.

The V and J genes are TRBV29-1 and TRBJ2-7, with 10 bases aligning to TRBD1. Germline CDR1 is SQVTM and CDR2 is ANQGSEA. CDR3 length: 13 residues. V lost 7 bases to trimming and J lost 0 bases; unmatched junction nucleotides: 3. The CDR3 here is CSAGTGVSYEQYF. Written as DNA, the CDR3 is TGCAGCGCAGGGACAGGGGTCTCCTACGAGCAGTACTTC.

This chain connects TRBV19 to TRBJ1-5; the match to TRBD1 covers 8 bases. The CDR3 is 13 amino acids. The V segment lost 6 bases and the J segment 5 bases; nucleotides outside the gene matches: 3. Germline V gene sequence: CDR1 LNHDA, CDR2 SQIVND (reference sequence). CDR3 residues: CASRDRGYQPQHF. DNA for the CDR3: TGTGCCAGTAGAGACAGGGGCTATCAGCCCCAGCATTTT.

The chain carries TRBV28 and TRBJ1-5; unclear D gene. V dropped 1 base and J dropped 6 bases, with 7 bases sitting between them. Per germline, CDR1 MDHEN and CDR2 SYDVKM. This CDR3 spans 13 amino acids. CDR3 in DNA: TGTGCCAGCAGTTTATCGAGTCGTCAGCCCCAGCATTTT. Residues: CASSLSSRQPQHF. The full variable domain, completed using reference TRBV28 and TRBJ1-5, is DVKVTQSSRYLVKRTGEKVFLECVQDMDHENMFWYRQDPGLGLRLIYFSYDVKMKEKGDIPEGYSVSREKKERFSLILESASTNQTSMYLCASSLSSRQPQHFGDGTRLSIL.

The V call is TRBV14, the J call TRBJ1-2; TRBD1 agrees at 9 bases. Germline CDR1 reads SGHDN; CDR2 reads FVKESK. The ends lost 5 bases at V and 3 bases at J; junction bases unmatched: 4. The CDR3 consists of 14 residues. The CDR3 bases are TGTGCCAGCAGCATACAGGGGGCCTACTATGGCTACACCTTC. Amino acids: CASSIQGAYYGYTF.